This is a list of T cell receptor beta chains from one sample in a study of T cell responses to AZD1222 COVID-19 vaccine. The table came from immunoSEQ multiplex PCR; TCRdb's copy has only in-frame clones and leaves some out. The sample has some 200,000 clones, less than 95% seen once. The sample was peripheral blood, taken 28 days after the second dose of the MenACWY control vaccine. These receptors came from an adult who received the MenACWY meningococcal vaccine as a control. Both conserved end residues are part of each CDR3. The order of the fields is CDR3 length, clone size, J gene, D gene, V gene, CDR3 DNA, CDR3 protein. A D gene is named only where the DNA matches it firmly. The size field is filled for only some rows; it gives once, few, many or a size class.

length: 13
size: .
J: TRBJ2-7
D: .
V: TRBV12-3/TRBV12-4
DNA: TGTGCCAGCAGTCCGGGGCAAGCCTACGAGCAGTACTTC
CDR3: CASSPGQAYEQYF

length: 18
size: .
J: TRBJ2-7
D: TRBD2
V: TRBV5-1
DNA: TGCGCCAGCAGCCCCAGGACTAGCGGGGCGCTATTTGGCTACGAGCAGTACTTC
CDR3: CASSPRTSGALFGYEQYF

length: 15
size: few
J: TRBJ2-6
D: .
V: TRBV5-4
DNA: TGTGCCAGCAGCCCGCCGGGCTCTGGGGCCAACGTCCTGACTTTC
CDR3: CASSPPGSGANVLTF

length: 14
size: .
J: TRBJ1-1
D: .
V: TRBV7-3
DNA: TGTGCCAGCAGCGAGACAGGCCCGAAGACTGAAGCTTTCTTT
CDR3: CASSETGPKTEAFF

length: 15
size: .
J: TRBJ2-5
D: TRBD2
V: TRBV5-4
DNA: TGTGCCAGCAGGATAGCGGGGGGGCCTCGAGAGACCCAGTACTTC
CDR3: CASRIAGGPRETQYF

length: 14
size: .
J: TRBJ1-2
D: .
V: TRBV7-9
DNA: TGTGCCAGCAGACAAGAGGGGGCTAACTATGGCTACACCTTC
CDR3: CASRQEGANYGYTF

length: 14
size: .
J: TRBJ1-6
D: .
V: TRBV28
DNA: TGTGCCAGCAGTTTTCGGTTCGCCCCTTCACCCCTCCACTTT
CDR3: CASSFRFAPSPLHF

length: 14
size: .
J: TRBJ1-1
D: TRBD1
V: TRBV28
DNA: TGTGCCAGCAGTTTAGGGACAGAGAACACTGAAGCTTTCTTT
CDR3: CASSLGTENTEAFF

length: 16
size: .
J: TRBJ2-2
D: .
V: TRBV28
DNA: TGTGCCAGCAGTTTAGCGACACCCCGGAGCGCCGGGAAGCTGTTTTTT
CDR3: CASSLATPRSAGKLFF

length: 13
size: once
J: TRBJ2-7
D: .
V: TRBV2
DNA: TGTGCCAGCAGTGTGGGGGCAGCCTACGAGCAGTACTTC
CDR3: CASSVGAAYEQYF

length: 14
size: .
J: TRBJ1-6
D: .
V: TRBV6-4
DNA: TGTGCCAGCAGTGTCCGGGTTGCTAATTCACCCCTCCACTTT
CDR3: CASSVRVANSPLHF

length: 16
size: .
J: TRBJ1-5
D: .
V: TRBV6-1
DNA: TGTGCCAGCAGTGAAGCCGGAGGGACTGGCAATCAGCCCCAGCATTTT
CDR3: CASSEAGGTGNQPQHF

length: 15
size: once
J: TRBJ1-5
D: .
V: TRBV9
DNA: TGTGCCAGCAGCCCCGGAGAGGCAGGGAGCCAGCCCCAGCATTTT
CDR3: CASSPGEAGSQPQHF

length: 14
size: once
J: TRBJ1-1
D: .
V: TRBV9
DNA: TGTGCCAGCAGCGTAGAGAAGGGAGGCACTGAAGCTTTCTTT
CDR3: CASSVEKGGTEAFF

length: 14
size: .
J: TRBJ2-7
D: TRBD1
V: TRBV9
DNA: TGTGCCAGCAGCCCTCGGACAGGGGATAACGAGCAGTACTTC
CDR3: CASSPRTGDNEQYF

length: 18
size: .
J: TRBJ2-6
D: TRBD2
V: TRBV20-1
DNA: TGCAGTGCTAGTAGTACTAGCGGGAGTAAAGGTGGGGCCAACGTCCTGACTTTC
CDR3: CSASSTSGSKGGANVLTF

length: 17
size: .
J: TRBJ2-6
D: TRBD1
V: TRBV6-4
DNA: TGTGCCAGCAGTGACTCAGGACAGGCTGCTGGGGCCAACGTCCTGACTTTC
CDR3: CASSDSGQAAGANVLTF

length: 17
size: .
J: TRBJ2-3
D: .
V: TRBV19
DNA: TGTGCCAGTAGTACGAATACGGGGGCTAGCTTCACAGATACGCAGTATTTT
CDR3: CASSTNTGASFTDTQYF

length: 12
size: .
J: TRBJ2-7
D: .
V: TRBV5-6
DNA: TGTGCCAGCAGCCTCTGGACTGCCGAGCAGTACTTC
CDR3: CASSLWTAEQYF

length: 14
size: .
J: TRBJ1-5
D: TRBD1
V: TRBV15
DNA: TGTGCCACCGGGCCGGGACAGGGGAGTCAGCCCCAGCATTTT
CDR3: CATGPGQGSQPQHF

length: 13
size: .
J: TRBJ2-3
D: .
V: TRBV7-9
DNA: TGTGCCAGCAGCTTAGTGGGGTCAGATACGCAGTATTTT
CDR3: CASSLVGSDTQYF

length: 14
size: .
J: TRBJ1-2
D: TRBD1
V: TRBV27
DNA: TGTGCCAGCAGTCGGGACAGGGTGAACTATGGCTACACCTTC
CDR3: CASSRDRVNYGYTF

length: 15
size: .
J: TRBJ2-6
D: .
V: TRBV19
DNA: TGTGCCAGTAGTTACAGGCTCTCTGGGGCCAACGTCCTGACTTTC
CDR3: CASSYRLSGANVLTF

length: 15
size: .
J: TRBJ2-2
D: TRBD2
V: TRBV5-6
DNA: TGTGCCAGCAGCTTGAGGCTAGCGGACCCCGAGGAGCTGTTTTTT
CDR3: CASSLRLADPEELFF

length: 13
size: .
J: TRBJ1-1
D: .
V: TRBV6-5
DNA: TGTGCCAGCAGGGCGACCATGAACACTGAAGCTTTCTTT
CDR3: CASRATMNTEAFF

length: 15
size: once
J: TRBJ1-5
D: TRBD1
V: TRBV28
DNA: TGTGCCAGCACCACAGGAAGGACAGGGGTGCAGCCCCAGCATTTT
CDR3: CASTTGRTGVQPQHF

length: 13
size: .
J: TRBJ1-5
D: .
V: TRBV30
DNA: TGTGCCTGCGAACAGGCCGGGGATCAGCCCCAGCATTTT
CDR3: CACEQAGDQPQHF

length: 16
size: .
J: TRBJ2-7
D: TRBD2
V: TRBV6-1
DNA: TGTGCCAGCAGTGGGTTAACGACTAGCGAGAACTACGAGCAGTACTTC
CDR3: CASSGLTTSENYEQYF

length: 14
size: .
J: TRBJ1-5
D: .
V: TRBV7-9
DNA: TGTGCCAGCAGCTCCCCGAAGAACAATCAGCCCCAGCATTTT
CDR3: CASSSPKNNQPQHF

length: 15
size: .
J: TRBJ2-1
D: TRBD2
V: TRBV19
DNA: TGTGCCAGTAGTACACCCAGGACTAGCGGGGCGGAGCAGTTCTTC
CDR3: CASSTPRTSGAEQFF

length: 16
size: .
J: TRBJ2-5
D: .
V: TRBV3-1/TRBV3-2
DNA: TGTGCCAGCAGCCGTTGGGCAGGGCCCACCCAAGAGACCCAGTACTTC
CDR3: CASSRWAGPTQETQYF

length: 15
size: .
J: TRBJ1-4
D: TRBD1
V: TRBV4-3
DNA: TGCGCCAGCAGCCAAGACAGGGGGAACAATGAAAAACTGTTTTTT
CDR3: CASSQDRGNNEKLFF

length: 14
size: once
J: TRBJ2-2
D: .
V: TRBV5-1
DNA: TGCGCCAGCAGCTTTCGAGGGCCGGGGCGGGAGCTGTTTTTT
CDR3: CASSFRGPGRELFF

length: 16
size: .
J: TRBJ2-5
D: TRBD1
V: TRBV19
DNA: TGTGCCAGTAGTATGCCGGGACAGGGGGCCCAAGAGACCCAGTACTTC
CDR3: CASSMPGQGAQETQYF

length: 17
size: .
J: TRBJ2-2
D: .
V: TRBV21-1
DNA: TGTGCCACCAGGGACAGGGGCTCCCGGAGTGTGGCCGGGGAGCTGTTTTTT
CDR3: CATRDRGSRSVAGELFF

length: 13
size: .
J: TRBJ1-1
D: .
V: TRBV19
DNA: TGTGCCAGTAGTAGAGGTCTGAACACTGAAGCTTTCTTT
CDR3: CASSRGLNTEAFF

length: 14
size: .
J: TRBJ2-7
D: .
V: TRBV20-1
DNA: TGCAGTGCTAGTAAGGGGGGAGTCTCCTACGAGCAGTACTTC
CDR3: CSASKGGVSYEQYF

length: 13
size: .
J: TRBJ1-1
D: TRBD1
V: TRBV3-1/TRBV3-2
DNA: TGTGCCAGCAGCAGAGGGACAGGGGGCGAAGCTTTCTTT
CDR3: CASSRGTGGEAFF

length: 16
size: .
J: TRBJ2-1
D: TRBD2
V: TRBV7-9
DNA: TGTGCCAGCAGCTTAACTAGCGGGGGATCCTACAATGAGCAGTTCTTC
CDR3: CASSLTSGGSYNEQFF

length: 15
size: .
J: TRBJ2-1
D: TRBD2
V: TRBV28
DNA: TGTGCCAGCAGTGTAGCGGGAGAGGGATACAATGAGCAGTTCTTC
CDR3: CASSVAGEGYNEQFF

length: 14
size: .
J: TRBJ2-7
D: TRBD2
V: TRBV13
DNA: TGTGCCAGCAGCGCGGGACTAGCGGGCTACGAGCAGTACTTC
CDR3: CASSAGLAGYEQYF

length: 15
size: .
J: TRBJ1-1
D: .
V: TRBV7-2
DNA: TGTGCCAGCAGCTTAAACGGGCAGGGTGACACTGAAGCTTTCTTT
CDR3: CASSLNGQGDTEAFF

length: 15
size: .
J: TRBJ2-3
D: .
V: TRBV19
DNA: TGTGCCAGTAGCCCCCTCGGGCCTAGCACAGATACGCAGTATTTT
CDR3: CASSPLGPSTDTQYF

length: 14
size: once
J: TRBJ1-5
D: .
V: TRBV19
DNA: TGTGCCAGTAGTATAAGCGTGAGCAATCAGCCCCAGCATTTT
CDR3: CASSISVSNQPQHF

length: 15
size: .
J: TRBJ2-7
D: .
V: TRBV14
DNA: TGTGCCAGCAGCCAAAAACCAGGGTTTCAATACGAGCAGTACTTC
CDR3: CASSQKPGFQYEQYF

length: 15
size: .
J: TRBJ2-3
D: .
V: TRBV5-6
DNA: TGTGCCAGCAGCTTGGGGGCTTTAGCAACAGATACGCAGTATTTT
CDR3: CASSLGALATDTQYF